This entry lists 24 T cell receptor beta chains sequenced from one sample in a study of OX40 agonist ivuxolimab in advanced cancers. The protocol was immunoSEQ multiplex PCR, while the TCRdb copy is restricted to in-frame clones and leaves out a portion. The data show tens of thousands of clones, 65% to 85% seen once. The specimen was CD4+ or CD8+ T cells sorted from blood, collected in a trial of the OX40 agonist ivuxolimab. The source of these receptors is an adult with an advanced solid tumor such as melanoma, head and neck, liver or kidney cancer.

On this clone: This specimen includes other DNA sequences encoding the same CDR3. For the CDR3, the DNA is TGCTGGGTTGAAGGGGGGGGAGGGGCAGGAGGTTCCTACAATGAGCAGTTCTTC. It yields the protein CWVEGGGGAGGSYNEQFF. J is TRBJ2-1 and V is TRBV29-1; tentative D call: TRBD2 (7 bases). This CDR3 contains 18 residues. Germline V lookup: CDR1 SQVTM, CDR2 ANQGSEA.

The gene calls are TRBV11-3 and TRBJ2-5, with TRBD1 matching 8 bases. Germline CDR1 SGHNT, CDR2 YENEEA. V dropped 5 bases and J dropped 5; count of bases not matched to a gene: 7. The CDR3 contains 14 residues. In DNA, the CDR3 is TGTGCCAGCAGCAGACAGGGGAGGTGGGAGACCCAGTACTTC. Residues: CASSRQGRWETQYF.

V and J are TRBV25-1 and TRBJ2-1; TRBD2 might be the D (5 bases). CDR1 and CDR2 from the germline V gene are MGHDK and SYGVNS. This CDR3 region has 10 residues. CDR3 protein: CAARGNEQFF. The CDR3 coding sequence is TGTGCAGCTCGGGGCAATGAGCAGTTCTTC.

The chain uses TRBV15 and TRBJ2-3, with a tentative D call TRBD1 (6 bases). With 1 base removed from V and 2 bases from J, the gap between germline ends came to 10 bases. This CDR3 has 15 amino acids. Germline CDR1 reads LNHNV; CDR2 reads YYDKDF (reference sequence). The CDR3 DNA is TGTGCCACCAGCAGAGTAGGACAGTCCACAGATACGCAGTATTTT. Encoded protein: CATSRVGQSTDTQYF.

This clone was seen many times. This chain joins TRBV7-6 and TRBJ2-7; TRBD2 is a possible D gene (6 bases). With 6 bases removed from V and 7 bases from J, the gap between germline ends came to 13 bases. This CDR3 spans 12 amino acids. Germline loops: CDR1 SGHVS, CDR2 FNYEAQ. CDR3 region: CASSNGRGEQYF. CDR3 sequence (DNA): TGTGCCAGCAGTAACGGACGGGGGGAGCAGTACTTC.

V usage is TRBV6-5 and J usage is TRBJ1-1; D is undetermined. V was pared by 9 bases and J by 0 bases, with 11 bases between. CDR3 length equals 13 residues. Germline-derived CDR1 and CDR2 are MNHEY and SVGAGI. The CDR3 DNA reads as TGTGCCAGTGCCAGGCCCCTGAACACTGAAGCTTTCTTT. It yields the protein CASARPLNTEAFF.

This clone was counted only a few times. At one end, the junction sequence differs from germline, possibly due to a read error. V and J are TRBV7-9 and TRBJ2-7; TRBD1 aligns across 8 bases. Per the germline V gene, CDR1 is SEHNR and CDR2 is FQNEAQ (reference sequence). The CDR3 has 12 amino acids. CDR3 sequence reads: CASSPGQGSLDF. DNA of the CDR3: TGTGCCAGCAGCCCCGGACAGGGCTCCCTCGACTTC.

CDR3 nucleotide sequence: TGCGCCAGCAGCCAACTGGGACAGGGGAGTGTTTCACCCCTCCACTTT. Residues: CASSQLGQGSVSPLHF. This rearrangement joins TRBV23-1 to TRBJ1-6; 10 bases fit TRBD1. TRBV23-1 carries the ORF label, with uncertain function. The CDR3 contains 16 residues. With 6 bases clipped from V and 9 bases from J, the junction kept 11 bases outside the gene matches.

The CDR3 here is CARSLGRGLETQYF. The CDR3 DNA reads as TGTGCCAGAAGCTTGGGACGGGGGTTAGAGACCCAGTACTTC. The chain couples TRBV5-3 to TRBJ2-5; weak D call: TRBD2 (6 bases). TRBV5-3 is an ORF for which the function is uncertain. The CDR3 is 14 residues long. The V and J ends lost 0 bases and 4 bases respectively, with 10 bases between them.

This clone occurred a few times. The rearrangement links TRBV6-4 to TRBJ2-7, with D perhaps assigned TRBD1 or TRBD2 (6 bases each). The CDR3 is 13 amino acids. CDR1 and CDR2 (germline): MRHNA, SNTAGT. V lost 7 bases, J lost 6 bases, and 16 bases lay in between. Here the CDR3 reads CASIRGVPAEQYF. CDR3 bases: TGTGCCAGCATTAGGGGGGTCCCTGCCGAGCAGTACTTC.

As DNA, the CDR3 is TGTGCCAGCAGTTTCGGGGCAGGGGGCTTTGGCTACACCTTC. Translation gives CASSFGAGGFGYTF. The chain is built from TRBV27 and TRBJ1-2; 8 bases align to TRBD1. The length of the CDR3 is 14 residues. Trimming removed 3 bases from V and 7 bases from J; junction bases left unmatched: 7. Germline CDR1 reads MNHEY; CDR2 reads SMNVEV (reference sequence).

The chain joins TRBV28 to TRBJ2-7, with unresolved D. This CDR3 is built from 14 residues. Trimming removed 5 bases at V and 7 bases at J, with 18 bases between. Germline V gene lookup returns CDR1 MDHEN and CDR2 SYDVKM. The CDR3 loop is CASSARYYPREQYF. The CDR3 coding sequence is TGTGCCAGCAGTGCGCGATATTATCCTCGGGAGCAGTACTTC.

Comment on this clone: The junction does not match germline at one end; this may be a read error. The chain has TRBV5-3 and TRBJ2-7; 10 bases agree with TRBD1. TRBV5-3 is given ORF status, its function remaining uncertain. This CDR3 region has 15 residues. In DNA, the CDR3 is TGTGCCAGCAGCTCGGCCGGGACAGGGGATTACGAGCAGTACTTC. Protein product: CASSSAGTGDYEQYF.

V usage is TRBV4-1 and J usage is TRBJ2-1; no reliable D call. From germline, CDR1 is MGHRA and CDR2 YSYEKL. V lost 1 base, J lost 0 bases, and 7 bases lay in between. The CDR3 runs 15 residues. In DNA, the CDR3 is TGCGCCAGCAGCCAAGGGGCAAGCTCCTACAATGAGCAGTTCTTC. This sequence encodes CASSQGASSYNEQFF.

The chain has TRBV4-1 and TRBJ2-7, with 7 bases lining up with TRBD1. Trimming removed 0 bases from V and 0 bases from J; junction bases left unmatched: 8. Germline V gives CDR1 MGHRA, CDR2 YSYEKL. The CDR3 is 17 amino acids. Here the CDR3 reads CASSQEPGQPNSYEQYF. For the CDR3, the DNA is TGCGCCAGCAGCCAAGAACCGGGACAGCCAAACTCCTACGAGCAGTACTTC.

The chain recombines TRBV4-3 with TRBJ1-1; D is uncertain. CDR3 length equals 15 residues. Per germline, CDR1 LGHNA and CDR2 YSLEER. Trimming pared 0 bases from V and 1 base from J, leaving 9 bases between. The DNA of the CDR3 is TGCGCCAGCAGCCAAGAGGTTCTGACGAACACTGAAGCTTTCTTT. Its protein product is CASSQEVLTNTEAFF.

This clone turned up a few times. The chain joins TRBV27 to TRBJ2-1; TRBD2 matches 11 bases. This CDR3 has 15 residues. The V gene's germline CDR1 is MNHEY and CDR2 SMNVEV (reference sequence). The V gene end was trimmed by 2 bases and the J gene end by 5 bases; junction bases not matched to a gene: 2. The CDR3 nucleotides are TGTGCCAGCAGTTTACTAGCGGGGGGAAACAATGAGCAGTTCTTC. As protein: CASSLLAGGNNEQFF.

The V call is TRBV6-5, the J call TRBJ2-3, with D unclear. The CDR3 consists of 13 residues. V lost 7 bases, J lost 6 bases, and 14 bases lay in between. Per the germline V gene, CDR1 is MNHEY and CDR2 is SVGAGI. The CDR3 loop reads CASISYSGDTQYF. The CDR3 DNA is TGTGCCAGCATCTCTTACTCGGGCGATACGCAGTATTTT.

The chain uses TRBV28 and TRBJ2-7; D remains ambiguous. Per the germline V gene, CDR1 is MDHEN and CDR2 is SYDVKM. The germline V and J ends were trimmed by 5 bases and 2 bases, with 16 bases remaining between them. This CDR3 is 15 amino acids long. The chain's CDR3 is CASSNPWRQPYEQYF. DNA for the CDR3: TGTGCCAGCAGTAACCCATGGCGGCAGCCCTACGAGCAGTACTTC. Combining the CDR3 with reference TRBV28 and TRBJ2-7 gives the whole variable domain DVKVTQSSRYLVKRTGEKVFLECVQDMDHENMFWYRQDPGLGLRLIYFSYDVKMKEKGDIPEGYSVSREKKERFSLILESASTNQTSMYLCASSNPWRQPYEQYFGPGTRLTVT.

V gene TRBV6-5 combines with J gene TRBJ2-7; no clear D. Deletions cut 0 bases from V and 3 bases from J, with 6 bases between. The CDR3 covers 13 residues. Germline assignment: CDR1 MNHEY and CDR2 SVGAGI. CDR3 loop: CASSYSGSYEQYF. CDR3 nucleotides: TGTGCCAGCAGTTACTCCGGCAGCTACGAGCAGTACTTC.

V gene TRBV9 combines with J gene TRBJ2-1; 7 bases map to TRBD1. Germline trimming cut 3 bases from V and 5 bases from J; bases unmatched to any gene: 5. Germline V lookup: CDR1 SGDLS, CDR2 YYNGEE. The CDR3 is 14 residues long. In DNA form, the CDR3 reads TGTGCCAGCAGCGATCCAGGGACAGACAATGAGCAGTTCTTC. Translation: CASSDPGTDNEQFF. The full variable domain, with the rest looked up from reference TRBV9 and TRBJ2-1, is DSGVTQTPKHLITATGQRVTLRCSPRSGDLSVYWYQQSLDQGLQFLIQYYNGEERAKGNILERFSAQQFPDLHSELNLSSLELGDSALYFCASSDPGTDNEQFFGPGTRLTVL.

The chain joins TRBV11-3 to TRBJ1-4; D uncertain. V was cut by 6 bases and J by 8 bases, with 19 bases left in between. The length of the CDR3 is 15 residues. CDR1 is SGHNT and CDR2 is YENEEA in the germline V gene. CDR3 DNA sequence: TGTGCCAGCAGAGGTTTAGAGCCACTTCAGGAAAAACTGTTTTTT. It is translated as CASRGLEPLQEKLFF.

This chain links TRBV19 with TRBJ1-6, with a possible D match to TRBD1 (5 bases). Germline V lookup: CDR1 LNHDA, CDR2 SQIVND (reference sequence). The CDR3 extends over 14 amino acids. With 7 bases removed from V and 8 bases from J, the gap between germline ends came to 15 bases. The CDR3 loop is CASTPMGRHSPLHF. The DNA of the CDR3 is TGTGCCAGTACCCCGATGGGGCGTCATTCACCCCTCCACTTT. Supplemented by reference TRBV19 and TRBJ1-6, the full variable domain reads DGGITQSPKYLFRKEGQNVTLSCEQNLNHDAMYWYRQDPGQGLRLIYYSQIVNDFQKGDIAEGYSVSREKKESFPLTVTSAQKNPTAFYLCASTPMGRHSPLHFGNGTRLTVT.

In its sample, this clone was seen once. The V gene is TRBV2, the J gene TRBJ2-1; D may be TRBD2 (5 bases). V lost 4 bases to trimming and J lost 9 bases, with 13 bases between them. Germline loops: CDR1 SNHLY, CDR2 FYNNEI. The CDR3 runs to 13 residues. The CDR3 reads CASSAGFPPEQFF. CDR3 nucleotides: TGTGCCAGCAGTGCGGGGTTTCCCCCTGAGCAGTTCTTC.